Sequencing of this T cell receptor (beta chain) was carried out in a study of blood T cell repertoires in COVID-19. V lost 3 bases and J 4 bases, leaving 16 bases between the germline ends. CDR1 is SGHNT, CDR2 YYREEE, per germline (reference sequence). The CDR3 consists of 15 residues. Profiled with immunoSEQ multiplex PCR; TCRdb holds only in-frame clones, not every one. The table has about 68,000 clones, 91% seen once. The receptor's source is a woman in her sixties or seventies with active COVID-19. Sample: peripheral blood. The chain has TRBV5-4 and TRBJ1-2, with a tentative D call TRBD1 (5 bases). In DNA form, the CDR3 reads TGTGCCAGCAGCTCAGAAGCACAGGTCCTCTATGGCTACACCTTC. Amino acids: CASSSEAQVLYGYTF.